This T cell receptor (beta chain) was identified during a study of regulatory and conventional T cells in RAG deficiency. V dropped 5 bases and J dropped 3 bases, with 7 bases sitting between them. The CDR3 sequence is 12 residues long. The germline V gene encodes CDR1 KGHSH and CDR2 LQKENI. TCRdb's copy holds only in-frame clones and misses some; the assay was immunoSEQ multiplex PCR. The sample holds 25,000 to 30,000 clones; 90% to 95% are singletons and the top ten take over 0.15%. The sorted conventional CD4+ T cells were CD25-low and CD127-high, with genomic DNA sequenced. This same sample was also taken into another study, of regulatory T cells. Per that study: The PCR used 52 TRBV and 13 TRBJ primers.

Sequencing used CD25- CD4+ T cells sorted from blood. This chain uses TRBV18 with TRBJ1-2, with D maybe TRBD1 (5 bases). The sequence was collected from a human donor in good health. CDR3 sequence: CASSSGDYGYTF. CDR3 nucleotides: TGTGCCAGCTCATCGGGGGACTATGGCTACACCTTC.